Following are 15 T cell receptor beta chains from one sample sequenced in a study of cytomegalovirus exposure and HLA in healthy donors. Vbeta (60) and Jbeta (13) primers were used in the PCR. Generated by immunoSEQ multiplex PCR, the TCRdb table keeps only in-frame clones and is missing some. Counted here are approximately 170,000 clones, roughly 80% occurring once; the ten biggest clones make up under 1.5%. Sequencing input: PBMCs. These receptors came from a man between 45 and 60 years old in good health and CMV-seropositive.

The chain recombines TRBV28 with TRBJ1-1, with D tentatively TRBD1 (6 bases). CDR1 and CDR2 from the germline V gene are MDHEN and SYDVKM. The CDR3 spans 15 residues. V was pared by 2 bases and J by 0 bases, with 10 bases between. The CDR3 DNA follows: TGTGCCAGCAGTTTAAGGGGGTCGATGAACACTGAAGCTTTCTTT. It is translated as CASSLRGSMNTEAFF.

Here the CDR3 DNA reads TGTGCCAGCAGTGACTCGAAACAGGCCAACTATGGCTACACCTTC. Translation: CASSDSKQANYGYTF. The J gene is TRBJ1-2, the V gene TRBV6-4; the D gene is possibly TRBD1 (5 bases). Trimming pared 0 bases from V and 2 bases from J, leaving 10 bases between. Germline CDR1 and CDR2: MRHNA and SNTAGT. The CDR3 sequence is 15 residues long.

The V gene is TRBV19, the J gene TRBJ2-3; 8 nucleotides line up with TRBD2. Germline CDR1 is LNHDA and CDR2 is SQIVND (reference sequence). The CDR3 sequence is 15 residues long. V lost 5 bases to trimming and J lost 8 bases; unmatched junction nucleotides: 12. The CDR3: CASSPAGGPRSTQYF. In DNA, the CDR3 is TGTGCCAGTAGTCCTGCGGGGGGCCCCCGTAGTACGCAGTATTTT.

The gene calls are TRBV2 and TRBJ1-1, with TRBD1 identical over 7 bases. The J segment lost 0 bases and the V segment lost 7 bases, leaving 14 bases of the junction unmatched. This CDR3 is built from 17 residues. Looked up from germline, CDR1 is SNHLY and CDR2 is FYNNEI. The CDR3 sequence is CASIPPGQSFMNTEAFF. The CDR3 nucleotides are TGTGCCAGCATACCGCCGGGACAGTCCTTCATGAACACTGAAGCTTTCTTT.

This clone was seen a handful of times. The rearrangement joins TRBV6-6 to TRBJ1-4; D call uncertain. V lost 6 bases and J 8 bases, leaving 10 bases between the germline ends. Germline-derived CDR1 and CDR2 are MNHNY and SVGAGI (reference sequence). The CDR3 totals 12 residues. This chain's CDR3 is CASSSVEEKLFF. CDR3 nucleotide sequence: TGTGCCAGCAGCTCGGTTGAGGAAAAACTGTTTTTT.

The V gene is TRBV6-1, the J gene TRBJ1-3; TRBD1 might be the D (5 bases). CDR3 length: 15 amino acids. With 6 bases removed from V and 0 bases from J, the gap between germline ends came to 12 bases. Germline CDR1 reads MNHNS; CDR2 reads SASEGT. CDR3 in amino acids: CASSLGTYSGNTIYF. CDR3 sequence (DNA): TGTGCCAGCAGCCTCGGGACTTACTCTGGAAACACCATATATTTT.

The chain carries TRBV6-1 and TRBJ1-5, with D perhaps TRBD1 (5 bases). The CDR3 has 16 amino acids. The V and J ends lost 4 bases and 5 bases respectively, with 18 bases between them. CDR1 is MNHNS, CDR2 SASEGT, per germline. The CDR3 DNA is TGTGCCAGCAGTGGGAGCGTCAATAGGGGCGATCAGCCCCAGCATTTT. Its translation: CASSGSVNRGDQPQHF.

J is TRBJ1-4 and V is TRBV4-2, with D maybe TRBD1 (5 bases). Trimming pared 9 bases from V and 3 bases from J, leaving 17 bases between. The CDR3 sequence is 15 residues long. Germline V gives CDR1 LGHNA, CDR2 YNFKEQ. The CDR3 coding sequence is TGTGCCAGTAGAGAATCGGGAGGGGCTAATGAAAAACTGTTTTTT. Protein: CASRESGGANEKLFF.

This sequence joins TRBV7-2 and TRBJ1-4; TRBD1 matches at 9 bases. CDR3 length: 15 residues. In germline, CDR1 is SGHTA, CDR2 FQGNSA. Trimming took 5 bases from V and 8 from J; bases not matched to a gene: 9. This CDR3 is CASSPQGTGYEKLFF. The CDR3 region has the DNA TGTGCCAGCAGCCCACAGGGGACAGGGTACGAAAAACTGTTTTTT.

The J gene is TRBJ2-7, the V gene TRBV27; perhaps TRBD1 as D (5 bases). Between the trimmed V and J ends, which lost 6 bases and 7 bases, there was a span of 19 bases. The germline gives CDR1 MNHEY, CDR2 SMNVEV (reference sequence). CDR3 length: 14 amino acids. The CDR3 here is CASSPWWGAREQYF. As DNA, the CDR3 is TGTGCCAGCAGCCCTTGGTGGGGCGCGCGGGAGCAGTACTTC.

This sequence joins TRBV7-2 and TRBJ2-1; perhaps TRBD2 as D (6 bases). The CDR3 has 15 residues. V was clipped by 5 bases and J by 3 bases, with 14 bases between them. From germline, CDR1 is SGHTA and CDR2 FQGNSA. CDR3 coding DNA: TGTGCCAGCAGCCGCGGTACTAGCTACTACAATGAGCAGTTCTTC. Amino acid sequence: CASSRGTSYYNEQFF. Variable domain in full (rest from reference TRBV7-2 and TRBJ2-1): GAGVSQSPSNKVTEKGKDVELRCDPISGHTALYWYRQSLGQGLEFLIYFQGNSAPDKSGLPSDRFSAERTGGSVSTLTIQRTQQEDSAVYLCASSRGTSYYNEQFFGPGTRLTVL.

The V gene is TRBV30, the J gene TRBJ2-7; D might be TRBD1 (6 bases). CDR3 size: 14 residues. V lost 0 bases to trimming and J lost 4 bases, with 13 bases between them. Germline CDR1 GTSNPN, CDR2 SVGIG (reference sequence). As DNA, the CDR3 is TGTGCCTGGAGTGTCGGGACACTTCTATACGAGCAGTACTTC. Translation: CAWSVGTLLYEQYF.

The genes are TRBV14 and TRBJ1-3; D call uncertain. Germline V gene sequence: CDR1 SGHDN, CDR2 FVKESK. The CDR3 covers 15 residues. Trimming pared 4 bases from V and 0 bases from J, leaving 10 bases between. The CDR3 bases are TGTGCCAGCAGCCTGCTGGCCCTCTCTGGAAACACCATATATTTT. Its protein is CASSLLALSGNTIYF.

The chain couples TRBV6-5 to TRBJ1-4, with D possibly being TRBD1 (6 bases). The CDR3 consists of 14 residues. With 5 bases removed from V and 8 bases from J, the gap between germline ends came to 15 bases. Germline values: CDR1 MNHEY, CDR2 SVGAGI. The CDR3 nucleotides read TGTGCCAGCAGTAGAACAGGGCTAGTAGAAAAACTGTTTTTT. Protein: CASSRTGLVEKLFF.

The rearrangement links TRBV18 to TRBJ1-2; the D is unclear. Trimming cost V 6 bases and J 6 bases, with 17 bases left between them. Germline V CDR1 and CDR2: KGHSH, LQKENI. There are 14 residues in the CDR3. The CDR3 DNA reads TGTGCCAGCTCGGTTGGAGGTTCCCTGGATGGCTACACCTTC. Protein product: CASSVGGSLDGYTF.